This entry is about one T cell receptor beta chain. This CDR3 has 14 amino acids. Germline-derived CDR1 and CDR2 are SGHRS and YFSETQ. The J segment lost 8 bases and the V segment lost 0 bases, leaving 2 bases of the junction unmatched. Assay: immunoSEQ multiplex PCR; the TCRdb copy retains only in-frame clones and omits some. The sample lists approximately 87,000 clones, 75% to 95% seen once, with more than 0.45% in the top ten. The data stem from a study of T cell changes during pregnancy in multiple sclerosis. The sequence derives from a female donor with multiple sclerosis, enrolled in a pregnancy study. This chain joins TRBV5-1 and TRBJ1-4, with TRBD1 matching 9 bases. The sample here was CD4+ T cells from peripheral blood mononuclear cells, taken in the second trimester of pregnancy. CDR3 in DNA: TGCGCCAGCAGCTTGGGACAGGGGGGGGAAAAACTGTTTTTT. As protein: CASSLGQGGEKLFF.